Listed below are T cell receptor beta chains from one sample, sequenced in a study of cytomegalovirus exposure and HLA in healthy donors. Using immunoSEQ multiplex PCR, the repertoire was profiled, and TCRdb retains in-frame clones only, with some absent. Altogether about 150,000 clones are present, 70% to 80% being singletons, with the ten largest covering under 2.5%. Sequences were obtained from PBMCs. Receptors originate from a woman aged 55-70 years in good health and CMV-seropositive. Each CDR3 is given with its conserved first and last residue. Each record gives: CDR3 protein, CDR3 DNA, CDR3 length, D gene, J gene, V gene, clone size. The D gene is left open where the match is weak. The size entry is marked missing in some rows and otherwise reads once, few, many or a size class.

CDR3aa: CASTGLAGEFMYEQFF; CDR3nt: TGTGCCAGCACTGGGCTAGCGGGAGAATTTATGTATGAGCAGTTCTTC; len: 16; d_gene: TRBD2; j_gene: TRBJ2-1; v_gene: TRBV25-1; abundance: .
CDR3aa: CASSLWEGMNTEAFF; CDR3nt: TGTGCCAGCAGTTTATGGGAGGGTATGAACACTGAAGCTTTCTTT; len: 15; d_gene: .; j_gene: TRBJ1-1; v_gene: TRBV28; abundance: .
CDR3aa: CASSRPEGGTGELFF; CDR3nt: TGTGCCAGCAGCCGGCCGGAGGGAGGCACCGGGGAGCTGTTTTTT; len: 15; d_gene: .; j_gene: TRBJ2-2; v_gene: TRBV7-9; abundance: once
CDR3aa: CASSSRDREVHTQYF; CDR3nt: TGTGCCAGTAGTTCTCGGGACAGGGAGGTGCACACGCAGTATTTT; len: 15; d_gene: TRBD1; j_gene: TRBJ2-3; v_gene: TRBV19; abundance: .
CDR3aa: CASSTPRGSSSYNEQFF; CDR3nt: TGTGCCAGCAGCACCCCCAGGGGCTCCAGCTCCTACAATGAGCAGTTCTTC; len: 17; d_gene: .; j_gene: TRBJ2-1; v_gene: TRBV7-8; abundance: .
CDR3aa: CASSALQGVVYGYTF; CDR3nt: TGTGCCAGCTCGGCCTTACAGGGGGTGGTCTATGGCTACACCTTC; len: 15; d_gene: TRBD1; j_gene: TRBJ1-2; v_gene: TRBV6-5; abundance: .
CDR3aa: CASSQATGTPVYNEQFF; CDR3nt: TGTGCCAGCAGCCAAGCCACCGGGACTCCCGTCTACAATGAGCAGTTCTTC; len: 17; d_gene: .; j_gene: TRBJ2-1; v_gene: TRBV14; abundance: .
CDR3aa: CASSPWTSGNEQFF; CDR3nt: TGTGCCAGTAGTCCCTGGACTAGCGGCAATGAGCAGTTCTTC; len: 14; d_gene: TRBD2; j_gene: TRBJ2-1; v_gene: TRBV19; abundance: few
CDR3aa: CAIRDRGEAFF; CDR3nt: TGTGCCATCAGGGACAGGGGTGAAGCTTTCTTT; len: 11; d_gene: TRBD1; j_gene: TRBJ1-1; v_gene: TRBV10-3; abundance: .
CDR3aa: CASSQDWGLLTGELFF; CDR3nt: TGCGCCAGCAGCCAAGATTGGGGCCTCTTAACCGGGGAGCTGTTTTTT; len: 16; d_gene: .; j_gene: TRBJ2-2; v_gene: TRBV4-1; abundance: once
CDR3aa: CASSPTGGNTEAFF; CDR3nt: TGTGCCAGCAGCCCTACAGGGGGGAACACTGAAGCTTTCTTT; len: 14; d_gene: TRBD1; j_gene: TRBJ1-1; v_gene: TRBV11-2; abundance: .
CDR3aa: CASKGVQTDQPQHF; CDR3nt: TGTGCCAGTAAAGGGGTCCAGACAGATCAGCCCCAGCATTTT; len: 14; d_gene: .; j_gene: TRBJ1-5; v_gene: TRBV19; abundance: .
CDR3aa: CSGLPWGTDTQYF; CDR3nt: TGCAGCGGACTACCCTGGGGCACAGATACGCAGTATTTT; len: 13; d_gene: .; j_gene: TRBJ2-3; v_gene: TRBV29-1; abundance: .
CDR3aa: CASSVDNQETQYF; CDR3nt: TGTGCCAGCAGCGTTGACAACCAAGAGACCCAGTACTTC; len: 13; d_gene: .; j_gene: TRBJ2-5; v_gene: TRBV9; abundance: few
CDR3aa: CASSSQTGAPIEQYF; CDR3nt: TGTGCCAGCAGCTCACAGACAGGGGCCCCTATAGAGCAGTACTTC; len: 15; d_gene: TRBD1; j_gene: TRBJ2-7; v_gene: TRBV7-9; abundance: .
CDR3aa: CASSRKPGLFTNEQFF; CDR3nt: TGTGCCAGCAGTAGGAAACCGGGACTATTCACCAATGAGCAGTTCTTC; len: 16; d_gene: TRBD2; j_gene: TRBJ2-1; v_gene: TRBV27; abundance: .
CDR3aa: CASSQEGHTYEQYF; CDR3nt: TGCGCCAGCAGCCAAGAGGGCCATACCTACGAGCAGTACTTC; len: 14; d_gene: .; j_gene: TRBJ2-7; v_gene: TRBV4-1; abundance: few
CDR3aa: CATGEGRGSYNEQFF; CDR3nt: TGTGCCACAGGAGAGGGCAGGGGGTCCTACAATGAGCAGTTCTTC; len: 15; d_gene: TRBD1; j_gene: TRBJ2-1; v_gene: TRBV15; abundance: .
CDR3aa: CASSVGLAGEETQYF; CDR3nt: TGTGCCAGCAGCGTTGGACTAGCGGGAGAAGAGACCCAGTACTTC; len: 15; d_gene: TRBD2; j_gene: TRBJ2-5; v_gene: TRBV5-4; abundance: once
CDR3aa: CASSLRGSYNSPLHF; CDR3nt: TGTGCCAGCAGCCTGCGCGGGTCCTATAATTCACCCCTCCACTTT; len: 15; d_gene: .; j_gene: TRBJ1-6; v_gene: TRBV5-4; abundance: .
CDR3aa: CASSVQGLNTEAFF; CDR3nt: TGTGCCAGCAGTGTCCAGGGGTTAAACACTGAAGCTTTCTTT; len: 14; d_gene: .; j_gene: TRBJ1-1; v_gene: TRBV6-5; abundance: .
CDR3aa: CASSLGRLNTEAFF; CDR3nt: TGTGCCAGCAGCTTAGGCAGGCTCAACACTGAAGCTTTCTTT; len: 14; d_gene: .; j_gene: TRBJ1-1; v_gene: TRBV7-3; abundance: .
CDR3aa: CASRTGGGQPQHF; CDR3nt: TGTGCCAGCAGAACCGGGGGGGGTCAGCCCCAGCATTTT; len: 13; d_gene: .; j_gene: TRBJ1-5; v_gene: TRBV6-5; abundance: .
CDR3aa: CASSLLSGTSFYEQYF; CDR3nt: TGTGCCAGCAGCCTACTTTCCGGGACTAGCTTCTACGAGCAGTACTTC; len: 16; d_gene: TRBD2; j_gene: TRBJ2-7; v_gene: TRBV28; abundance: once
CDR3aa: CASRPNRGLDLPTTDTQYF; CDR3nt: TGTGCCAGCAGGCCGAACAGGGGGCTAGACCTTCCCACCACAGATACGCAGTATTTT; len: 19; d_gene: TRBD1; j_gene: TRBJ2-3; v_gene: TRBV5-6; abundance: .
CDR3aa: CASRLLAGGSNEQFF; CDR3nt: TGTGCCAGCAGGCTACTAGCGGGAGGATCTAATGAGCAGTTCTTC; len: 15; d_gene: TRBD2; j_gene: TRBJ2-1; v_gene: TRBV6-6; abundance: .
CDR3aa: CASSEYRAGADTQYF; CDR3nt: TGCGCCAGCAGTGAGTACAGAGCGGGAGCAGATACGCAGTATTTT; len: 15; d_gene: TRBD2; j_gene: TRBJ2-3; v_gene: TRBV10-1; abundance: .
CDR3aa: CASSSLQGRTGELFF; CDR3nt: TGTGCCAGCAGTTCCCTCCAGGGTCGTACCGGGGAGCTGTTTTTT; len: 15; d_gene: .; j_gene: TRBJ2-2; v_gene: TRBV27; abundance: .
CDR3aa: CASSLGQREETQYF; CDR3nt: TGTGCCAGCAGCTTGGGACAGCGAGAAGAGACCCAGTACTTC; len: 14; d_gene: .; j_gene: TRBJ2-5; v_gene: TRBV5-4; abundance: .
CDR3aa: CASAPLRQETQYF; CDR3nt: TGCGCCAGCGCCCCTCTGAGGCAAGAGACCCAGTACTTC; len: 13; d_gene: .; j_gene: TRBJ2-5; v_gene: TRBV5-1; abundance: once
CDR3aa: CASSKGLAQDNEQFF; CDR3nt: TGTGCCAGCAGCAAGGGACTAGCGCAAGACAATGAGCAGTTCTTC; len: 15; d_gene: TRBD2; j_gene: TRBJ2-1; v_gene: TRBV7-3; abundance: .
CDR3aa: CASSVSGNTEAFF; CDR3nt: TGTGCCAGCAGTGTTTCGGGGAACACTGAAGCTTTCTTT; len: 13; d_gene: .; j_gene: TRBJ1-1; v_gene: TRBV25-1; abundance: .
CDR3aa: CASSPTHQGMDTQYF; CDR3nt: TGTGCCAGCTCACCAACGCATCAGGGAATGGATACGCAGTATTTT; len: 15; d_gene: .; j_gene: TRBJ2-3; v_gene: TRBV18; abundance: few
CDR3aa: CASSVDRVESTEAFF; CDR3nt: TGTGCCAGCTCCGTTGACAGGGTGGAGTCCACTGAAGCTTTCTTT; len: 15; d_gene: TRBD1; j_gene: TRBJ1-1; v_gene: TRBV18; abundance: .
CDR3aa: CASSLDGQSRPYEQYF; CDR3nt: TGTGCCAGCAGCTTGGACGGACAGTCCAGGCCCTACGAGCAGTACTTC; len: 16; d_gene: .; j_gene: TRBJ2-7; v_gene: TRBV5-4; abundance: few
CDR3aa: CASSKPGDRFNEKLFF; CDR3nt: TGTGCCAGCAGCAAACCAGGGGACCGATTTAATGAAAAACTGTTTTTT; len: 16; d_gene: .; j_gene: TRBJ1-4; v_gene: TRBV21-1; abundance: once
CDR3aa: CAIRDRVTEAFF; CDR3nt: TGTGCCATCAGGGACAGGGTCACTGAAGCTTTCTTT; len: 12; d_gene: TRBD1; j_gene: TRBJ1-1; v_gene: TRBV10-3; abundance: .
CDR3aa: CASTVSQGQPQHF; CDR3nt: TGTGCCAGCACCGTCTCCCAGGGTCAGCCCCAGCATTTT; len: 13; d_gene: .; j_gene: TRBJ1-5; v_gene: TRBV6-5; abundance: .
CDR3aa: CASSPGQGYTIYF; CDR3nt: TGTGCCAGCAGCCCGGGACAGGGCTACACCATATATTTT; len: 13; d_gene: TRBD1; j_gene: TRBJ1-3; v_gene: TRBV7-9; abundance: .
CDR3aa: CASSGFSEQFF; CDR3nt: TGTGCCAGTTCAGGGTTTAGTGAGCAGTTCTTC; len: 11; d_gene: .; j_gene: TRBJ2-1; v_gene: TRBV19; abundance: .
CDR3aa: CASSRTGFRDTGELFF; CDR3nt: TGTGCCAGCAGCCGGACAGGATTTCGGGACACCGGGGAGCTGTTTTTT; len: 16; d_gene: TRBD1; j_gene: TRBJ2-2; v_gene: TRBV7-3; abundance: .
CDR3aa: CASSPVWEDEQYF; CDR3nt: TGTGCCAGTAGCCCTGTTTGGGAGGACGAGCAGTACTTC; len: 13; d_gene: .; j_gene: TRBJ2-7; v_gene: TRBV19; abundance: .
CDR3aa: CASSESKGDSYGYTF; CDR3nt: TGCGCCAGCAGTGAGTCGAAGGGGGATAGCTATGGCTACACCTTC; len: 15; d_gene: .; j_gene: TRBJ1-2; v_gene: TRBV10-2; abundance: once
CDR3aa: CASSPRSYNEQFF; CDR3nt: TGTGCCAGCAGCCCCCGGTCCTACAATGAGCAGTTCTTC; len: 13; d_gene: .; j_gene: TRBJ2-1; v_gene: TRBV9; abundance: .
CDR3aa: CASRSGRSSHEQYF; CDR3nt: TGTGCCAGCAGGAGCGGGAGATCGTCTCACGAGCAGTACTTC; len: 14; d_gene: TRBD2; j_gene: TRBJ2-7; v_gene: TRBV6-5; abundance: .
CDR3aa: CASSLPGTHGQPQHF; CDR3nt: TGTGCCAGCAGCCTCCCAGGGACTCATGGTCAGCCCCAGCATTTT; len: 15; d_gene: .; j_gene: TRBJ1-5; v_gene: TRBV14; abundance: .
CDR3aa: CASIISTGNYGYTF; CDR3nt: TGTGCCAGCATTATCTCGACAGGGAACTATGGCTACACCTTC; len: 14; d_gene: TRBD1; j_gene: TRBJ1-2; v_gene: TRBV2; abundance: few
CDR3aa: CASSVLGREGYTF; CDR3nt: TGTGCCAGCAGCGTATTAGGGAGAGAGGGCTACACCTTC; len: 13; d_gene: .; j_gene: TRBJ1-2; v_gene: TRBV9; abundance: .
CDR3aa: CASSLDSGVVQPQHF; CDR3nt: TGTGCCAGCAGCTTAGATTCAGGGGTGGTTCAGCCCCAGCATTTT; len: 15; d_gene: .; j_gene: TRBJ1-5; v_gene: TRBV7-2; abundance: .
CDR3aa: CASSPRQEVGTGELFF; CDR3nt: TGTGCCAGCTCACCAAGACAGGAGGTTGGGACCGGGGAGCTGTTTTTT; len: 16; d_gene: .; j_gene: TRBJ2-2; v_gene: TRBV18; abundance: few
CDR3aa: CASRPDAGVTGELFF; CDR3nt: TGTGCCAGCAGGCCAGATGCGGGTGTCACCGGGGAGCTGTTTTTT; len: 15; d_gene: .; j_gene: TRBJ2-2; v_gene: TRBV6-4; abundance: .
CDR3aa: CASSFGTAGSGYTF; CDR3nt: TGTGCCAGCAGCTTCGGGACCGCCGGGAGCGGCTACACCTTC; len: 14; d_gene: .; j_gene: TRBJ1-2; v_gene: TRBV9; abundance: .
CDR3aa: CASGTGTLSYEQYF; CDR3nt: TGTGCCAGCGGGACCGGGACACTTTCCTACGAGCAGTACTTC; len: 14; d_gene: .; j_gene: TRBJ2-7; v_gene: TRBV19; abundance: .
CDR3aa: CASSPGTGRYEQYF; CDR3nt: TGTGCCAGCAGTCCCGGGACAGGGCGCTACGAGCAGTACTTC; len: 14; d_gene: TRBD1; j_gene: TRBJ2-7; v_gene: TRBV6-5; abundance: few
CDR3aa: CASSVGQTGEAFF; CDR3nt: TGTGCCAGCAGCGTCGGACAGACCGGTGAAGCTTTCTTT; len: 13; d_gene: .; j_gene: TRBJ1-1; v_gene: TRBV9; abundance: few
CDR3aa: CASSLTVGGTDTQYF; CDR3nt: TGTGCCAGCAGTTTGACAGTGGGGGGGACAGATACGCAGTATTTT; len: 15; d_gene: TRBD2; j_gene: TRBJ2-3; v_gene: TRBV27; abundance: few
CDR3aa: CASSIYLGGWNTEAFF; CDR3nt: TGTGCCAGTAGTATCTACTTGGGGGGATGGAACACTGAAGCTTTCTTT; len: 16; d_gene: .; j_gene: TRBJ1-1; v_gene: TRBV19; abundance: .
CDR3aa: CASTDRGLNEKLFF; CDR3nt: TGTGCCAGCACGGACAGGGGTCTTAATGAAAAACTGTTTTTT; len: 14; d_gene: TRBD1; j_gene: TRBJ1-4; v_gene: TRBV2; abundance: .
CDR3aa: CASRATGGGSEKLFF; CDR3nt: TGTGCCAGCAGAGCCACAGGGGGCGGGAGTGAAAAACTGTTTTTT; len: 15; d_gene: TRBD1; j_gene: TRBJ1-4; v_gene: TRBV6-1; abundance: .